This TCR beta chain is from a study of blood T cells in healthy people across ages. At the level of the study: Capturing about one barcoded beta molecule per two T cells was achieved by template switching.

Together with a sample-barcoded 5' primer, a J-beta primer mix was included in a second PCR lasting roughly 6 to 12 cycles. TCRdb re-analysed the 5' RACE reads in MiXCR, keeping a single row per CDR3 protein. This sample has around 1,600,000 distinct CDR3 sequences, with about 45% found just once. The CDR3 is made up of 14 amino acids. Per germline, CDR1 SGHVS and CDR2 FNYEAQ. The authors drew around 9.3 milliliters of peripheral blood from each donor. Total RNA extracted from each sample amounted to at least 5.5 micrograms. This chain connects TRBV7-6 to TRBJ2-4, with D perhaps matching TRBD1 or TRBD2 (5 bases each). The last part of the DNA fits TRBJ2-7 better; the J call may be wrong. This TCR was recovered from a young woman in good health. The specimen sequenced was blood. The CDR3, as DNA: TGTGCCAGCAGCTTAGCCCCAGGGACCAACGAGCAGTACTTC. Protein product: CASSLAPGTNEQYF.